This T cell receptor (beta chain) was captured by sequencing in a study of shared clonotypes between healthy human individuals. Germline assignment: CDR1 SGHTA and CDR2 FQGNSA. V was shortened by 0 bases and J by 2 bases, with 11 bases between the two germline ends. The CDR3 has 15 amino acids. Assay used: immunoSEQ multiplex PCR; TCRdb lists only in-frame clones, some missing. The sample shows some 2,500,000 clones, under 95% of them seen only once. What was sequenced was naive CD4+ T cells from PBMCs. Subset indicated: CD45RA+ positively selected. The chain couples TRBV7-2 to TRBJ2-7; unclear D gene. The source of this sequence is a man between 18 and 35 years old in good health. Some clones in this sample may be carry-over from other donors' samples. The CDR3 sequence is CASSLAVTSTYEQYF. The CDR3 DNA sequence: TGTGCCAGCAGCTTAGCCGTTACTTCCACCTACGAGCAGTACTTC.